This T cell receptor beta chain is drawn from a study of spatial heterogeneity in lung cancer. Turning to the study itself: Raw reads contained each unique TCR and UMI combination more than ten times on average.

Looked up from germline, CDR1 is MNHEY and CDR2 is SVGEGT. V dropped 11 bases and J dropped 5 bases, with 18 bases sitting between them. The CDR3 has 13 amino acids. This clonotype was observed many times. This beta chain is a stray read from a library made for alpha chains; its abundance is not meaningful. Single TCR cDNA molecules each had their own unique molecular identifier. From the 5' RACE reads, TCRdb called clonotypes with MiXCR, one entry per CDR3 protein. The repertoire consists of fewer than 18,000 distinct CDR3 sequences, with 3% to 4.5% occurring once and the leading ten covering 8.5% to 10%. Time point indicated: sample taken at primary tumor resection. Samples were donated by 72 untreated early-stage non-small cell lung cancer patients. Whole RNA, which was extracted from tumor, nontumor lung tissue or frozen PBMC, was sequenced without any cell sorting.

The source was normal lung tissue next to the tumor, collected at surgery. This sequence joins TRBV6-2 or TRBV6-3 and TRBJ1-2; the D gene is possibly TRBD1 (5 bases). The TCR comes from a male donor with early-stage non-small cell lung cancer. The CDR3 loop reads CACRGTDEYGYTF. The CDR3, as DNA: TGTGCCTGCCGTGGGACGGATGAGTATGGCTACACCTTC.